Listed below are T cell receptor beta chains from one sample, sequenced in a study of post-analysis software for immune sequencing data. TCRdb itself ran the PCR reads through MiXCR, one entry per CDR3 protein. There are roughly 180,000 distinct CDR3 sequences in the sample; roughly 31% occur only once, and 1.5% lies in the top ten. Sequencing used blood. These receptors were taken from a girl under 18 with multiple sclerosis. CDR3s include the opening cysteine and the closing phenylalanine or tryptophan. Expanded clones are given a class, and other clones once, few, many or no size at all.

TRBJ2-7 | TRBV7-8 | few | CASSAVRGLAALFSYEQYF
TRBJ1-2 | TRBV2 | NA | CACSGDRVHGYTF
TRBJ1-6 | TRBV11-2 | NA | CASNFQSSYNSPLHF
TRBJ1-2 | TRBV28 | NA | CASSPMGGLSRGYTF
TRBJ2-1 | TRBV6-1 | many | CAGGNEQFF
TRBJ2-5 | TRBV20-1 | many | CSARRGGDQETQYF
TRBJ2-1 | TRBV12-3/TRBV12-4 | NA | CASSRQATDEQFF
TRBJ1-4 | TRBV12-3/TRBV12-4 | NA | CASLWGTGATNEKLFF
TRBJ2-1 | TRBV20-1 | many | CSARDTNSVYSYNEQFF
TRBJ2-7 | TRBV6-5 | many | CASSFNLDWSYEQYF
TRBJ1-2 | TRBV5-1 | many | CASSSGQLEGYTF
TRBJ2-3 | TRBV7-3 | NA | CASSPPLSEDTQYF
TRBJ2-7 | TRBV21-1 | few | CASSKRDRASYEQYF
TRBJ1-5 | TRBV7-6 | many | CASSLGDAGQPQHF
TRBJ2-5 | TRBV4-1 | NA | CASSHPKDSDQETQYF
TRBJ2-4 | TRBV10-2 | few | CASRVGGSLNIQYF
TRBJ2-3 | TRBV6-6 | many | CASSYAGLAATDTQYF
TRBJ2-2 | TRBV6-5 | few | CASGSGGSAAGELFF
NA | TRBV7-6 | few | CASSLVYASSYNEQYF
TRBJ2-7 | TRBV15 | NA | CATSNHPNYEQYF
TRBJ1-5 | TRBV20-1 | NA | CSAQAGVTHSNQPQHF
TRBJ1-1 | TRBV19 | NA | CATTDRGVEAFF
TRBJ2-2 | TRBV6-6 | NA | CASSETSGGNTGELFF
TRBJ1-6 | TRBV6-5 | few | CASKRDRGVYNSPLHF
TRBJ2-3 | TRBV12-3/TRBV12-4 | few | CASVLGTQYTQYF
TRBJ2-3 | TRBV19 | few | CASGIIGDTQYF
TRBJ2-7 | TRBV14 | few | CASSQMGYEQYF
TRBJ1-2 | TRBV28 | NA | CASMPSGQGIYGYTF
TRBJ1-1 | TRBV5-1 | NA | CASRRDPDTEAFF
TRBJ1-1 | TRBV12-3/TRBV12-4 | NA | CASRRFWDTEAFF
TRBJ1-2 | TRBV5-1 | NA | CASSSSLDYYDGYTF
TRBJ2-2 | TRBV29-1 | once | CSVAGGPGERFF
TRBJ1-2 | TRBV20-1 | NA | CSARGSWAGETNYGYTF
TRBJ2-5 | TRBV27 | NA | CASSLTRSETQYF
TRBJ2-7 | TRBV5-6 | many | CASRRRDGYEQYF
TRBJ2-5 | TRBV29-1 | many | CSVGGDGQETQYF
TRBJ1-2 | TRBV11-2 | few | CASSSTKGQGSYGYTF
TRBJ2-4 | TRBV28 | NA | CASSLAPGIQYF
TRBJ2-5 | TRBV27 | NA | CACSLKETQYF
TRBJ2-7 | TRBV7-3 | many | CASSLSEDYEQYF
TRBJ1-5 | TRBV7-9 | NA | CASGSTGLAQPQHF
TRBJ2-7 | TRBV11-3 | many | CASSSRSGSTYEQYF
TRBJ2-5 | TRBV25-1 | NA | CASSGADGTKETQYF
TRBJ2-5 | TRBV7-8 | many | CASSVPTSGRAQGETQYF
TRBJ2-3 | TRBV28 | NA | CASSFVGTRRASTDTQYF
TRBJ1-6 | TRBV12-3/TRBV12-4 | NA | CASSLTFNSPLHF
TRBJ1-2 | TRBV29-1 | NA | CSVPSRDGHGYTF
NA | TRBV7-9 | NA | CASSKNLAGGAYEQYF
TRBJ2-1 | TRBV7-3 | NA | CASSPSDSSYNEQFF
NA | TRBV3-1 | few | CASSQGANYNEQYF
TRBJ2-3 | TRBV29-1 | many | CSVGRSGGTDTQYF
TRBJ2-2 | TRBV5-1 | NA | CAGRDSLTGELFF
TRBJ1-2 | TRBV5-1 | NA | CASSRDRDDGYTF
TRBJ2-1 | TRBV5-1 | NA | CASSWSTGSIEQFF
TRBJ1-1 | TRBV5-1 | NA | CASSRMGNTEAFF